One T cell receptor (beta chain) is described in this entry. These data belong to a study of blood T cell repertoires in COVID-19. Study as a whole: COVID-19 samples from acute and convalescent phases originated in the United States, Italy and Spain. T cells, B-cell-depleted T cells, or PBMCs supplied cDNA or gDNA.

The CDR3 is 17 residues long. Germline V gives CDR1 MGHRA, CDR2 YSYEKL. V lost 4 bases and J lost 6; bases outside the gene matches: 12. In the original workflow: The authors estimated nucleated cell counts from reference gene primer amplification. Profiled with immunoSEQ multiplex PCR; TCRdb holds only in-frame clones, not every one. V and J calls and clone size are copied from that table; D and trimming were computed from the DNA. The sample carries roughly 360,000 clones, more than 75% recorded once. Sequencing used peripheral blood. The origin of this receptor is a human donor with acute or convalescent COVID-19. The donor label of this sample is uncertain. V gene TRBV4-1 combines with J gene TRBJ2-4, with 10 bases lining up with TRBD2. CDR3 in DNA: TGCGCCAGCAGCCTGGGACTAGCGAGACGTCTTGCAAACATTCAGTACTTC. This gives the protein CASSLGLARRLANIQYF.